Listed here are 21 T cell receptor beta chains from one sample, sequenced in a study of control samples from healthy donors and cancer patients. Sequencing was performed with immunoSEQ multiplex PCR; in TCRdb, only in-frame clones are kept and a portion is missing. The data hold about 28,000 clones, with 85% to 90% observed a single time. Sequenced: PBMCs. All receptors come from a woman aged 40 to 50 with lung cancer.

The chain is built from TRBV3-1 (or the pseudogene TRBV3-2) and TRBJ2-1; 8 bases match TRBD2. The ends lost 1 base at V and 0 bases at J; junction bases unmatched: 11. CDR3 length: 19 residues. The germline gives CDR1 LGHDT, CDR2 YNNKEL (reference sequence). CDR3 coding DNA: TGTGCCAGCAGCCAAGTGAAGCGGGGGTTCCTGAGCTCCTACAATGAGCAGTTCTTC. It codes for CASSQVKRGFLSSYNEQFF.

V and J are TRBV27 and TRBJ2-2; D is undetermined. This CDR3 region has 14 residues. Trimming took off 5 bases at V and 2 bases at J, with 9 bases between the two ends. In germline, CDR1 is MNHEY, CDR2 SMNVEV (reference sequence). The CDR3 DNA is TGTGCCAGCAGTGTACGAACAAACACCGGGGAGCTGTTTTTT. Translated, it gives CASSVRTNTGELFF.

The chain links TRBV20-1 to TRBJ1-1; D unresolved. Germline V gene lookup returns CDR1 DFQATT and CDR2 SNEGSKA (reference sequence). V was cut by 4 bases and J by 7 bases, with 10 bases left in between. The CDR3 spans 11 residues. CDR3 nucleotide sequence: TGCAGTGCTAACCTACAAAATGAAGCTTTCTTT. Encoded protein: CSANLQNEAFF.

The chain combines TRBV30 with TRBJ1-1; no firm D call. The CDR3 covers 13 residues. Per germline, CDR1 GTSNPN and CDR2 SVGIG (reference sequence). Trimming cost V 2 bases and J 3 bases, with 10 bases left between them. The CDR3 spells CAWSRVKDTEAFF. CDR3 nucleotide sequence: TGTGCCTGGAGTCGAGTAAAGGACACTGAAGCTTTCTTT.

V and J are TRBV30 and TRBJ2-5, with 8 bases fitting TRBD2. The V gene's germline CDR1 is GTSNPN and CDR2 SVGIG (reference sequence). The CDR3 runs to 14 residues. J lost 3 bases, V lost 5 bases, and 8 bases had no gene match. Written as DNA, the CDR3 is TGTGCCTGGGAGTTCCCGGGACTAGAAGAGACCCAGTACTTC. Amino acid sequence: CAWEFPGLEETQYF.

This clone was found once. The V call is TRBV19, the J call TRBJ2-1; TRBD1 aligns across 11 bases. V was pared by 3 bases and J by 10 bases, with 8 bases of the junction left unmatched. There are 15 residues in the CDR3. The V gene's germline CDR1 is LNHDA and CDR2 SQIVND (reference sequence). CDR3: CASSMTDRGRREQFF. In nucleotides, the CDR3 is TGTGCCAGTAGTATGACGGACAGGGGGCGCCGAGAGCAGTTCTTC. Supplemented by reference TRBV19 and TRBJ2-1, the full variable domain reads DGGITQSPKYLFRKEGQNVTLSCEQNLNHDAMYWYRQDPGQGLRLIYYSQIVNDFQKGDIAEGYSVSREKKESFPLTVTSAQKNPTAFYLCASSMTDRGRREQFFGPGTRLTVL.

The chain joins TRBV6-5 to TRBJ2-7; 11 bases align to TRBD1. The CDR3 consists of 14 residues. Germline loops: CDR1 MNHEY, CDR2 SVGAGI. J gave up 3 bases and V 10 bases, and 8 bases lay outside the gene matches. Here the CDR3 reads CATTPGQGVYEQYF. The CDR3 coding sequence is TGTGCCACTACTCCGGGACAGGGGGTCTACGAGCAGTACTTC.

V usage is TRBV11-2 and J usage is TRBJ1-2; D may be TRBD1 (6 bases). This CDR3 has 15 residues. Trimming removed 0 bases at V and 8 bases at J, with 16 bases between. Germline CDR1 is SGHAT and CDR2 is FQNNGV. CDR3 DNA: TGTGCCAGCAGCTTAGATAGGGGGAAAGATGGAGGCTACACCTTC. As protein: CASSLDRGKDGGYTF.

V gene TRBV23-1 combines with J gene TRBJ1-2, with a possible D match to TRBD1 (6 bases). TRBV23-1 falls under the ORF class, with uncertain function. The V end lost 3 bases, the J end lost 2 bases, and 10 bases lay between the germline ends. The CDR3 sequence is 14 residues long. The DNA of the CDR3 is TGCGCCAGCAGTCACAAGGACAGCAACTATGGCTACACCTTC. It yields the protein CASSHKDSNYGYTF.

The chain carries TRBV5-1 and TRBJ1-2; D possibly corresponds to TRBD1 (5 bases). The CDR3 has 13 amino acids. The V end was cut by 2 bases, the J end by 4 bases, with 9 bases between. From germline, CDR1 is SGHRS and CDR2 YFSETQ. CDR3 nucleotides: TGCGCCAGCAGCTTTTCCGGGGCCTATGGCTACACCTTC. Translating it yields CASSFSGAYGYTF.

V gene TRBV30 combines with J gene TRBJ1-2; D not resolved. V dropped 3 bases and J dropped 6 bases, with 8 bases sitting between them. The germline V gene has CDR1 GTSNPN and CDR2 SVGIG (reference sequence). The CDR3 runs 11 residues. CDR3 in amino acids: CAWRNRNGYTF. Here the CDR3 DNA reads TGTGCCTGGAGAAACCGGAATGGCTACACCTTC.

As to this clone: The sample has other DNA sequences that encode this CDR3 too. The chain couples TRBV4-1 to TRBJ2-2, with D possibly TRBD2 on 7 matching bases. Deletions cut 3 bases from V and 4 bases from J, with 21 bases between. Germline-derived CDR1 and CDR2 are MGHRA and YSYEKL. The CDR3 is made up of 18 amino acids. The CDR3 sequence is CASSHALGRGVPTGELFF. Here the CDR3 DNA reads TGCGCCAGCAGCCACGCCCTAGGGAGGGGGGTACCCACCGGGGAGCTGTTTTTT.

This clone has a handful of counts. The chain has TRBV2 and TRBJ2-3, with D possibly being TRBD1 (6 bases). Per germline, CDR1 SNHLY and CDR2 FYNNEI. The CDR3 is 16 amino acids. The V end was cut by 5 bases, the J end by 1 base, with 16 bases between. The CDR3, as DNA: TGTGCCAGCAGTCCACACCTGGGGGCCGGCACAGATACGCAGTATTTT. Translating gives CASSPHLGAGTDTQYF. The full variable domain, rest sourced from reference TRBV2 and TRBJ2-3, is EPEVTQTPSHQVTQMGQEVILRCVPISNHLYFYWYRQILGQKVEFLVSFYNNEISEKSEIFDDQFSVERPDGSNFTLKIRSTKLEDSAMYFCASSPHLGAGTDTQYFGPGTRLTVL.

The chain has TRBV28 and TRBJ1-1, with D unresolved. Per the germline V gene, CDR1 is MDHEN and CDR2 is SYDVKM. The CDR3 totals 11 residues. Deletions cut 9 bases from V and 11 bases from J, with 16 bases between. This chain's CDR3 is CASLPDQYAFF. The CDR3 nucleotides are TGTGCCAGTCTCCCGGATCAGTATGCTTTCTTT.

The CDR3 DNA reads TGTGCCAGCAGTTTAAACAGGCCCACAGATACGCAGTATTTT. It yields the protein CASSLNRPTDTQYF. This chain connects TRBV28 to TRBJ2-3; the D gene is possibly TRBD1 (5 bases). The germline V and J ends were trimmed by 2 bases and 2 bases, with 8 bases remaining between them. The CDR3 contains 14 residues. In germline, CDR1 is MDHEN, CDR2 SYDVKM.

The V and J genes are TRBV6-1 and TRBJ1-1; D is ambiguous. The CDR3 totals 15 residues. Germline V lookup: CDR1 MNHNS, CDR2 SASEGT. The ends were cut back, 2 bases at V and 1 base at J, with 11 bases in the middle. DNA of the CDR3: TGTGCCAGCAGTGAATCTCGGGATCCGAACACTGAAGCTTTCTTT. Its translation is CASSESRDPNTEAFF.

V is TRBV25-1 and J is TRBJ2-4; TRBD1 aligns across 8 bases. After removal of 6 bases from V and 12 bases from J, the junction contained 7 bases not matched to a gene. Germline assignment: CDR1 MGHDK and CDR2 SYGVNS. The CDR3 loop spans 12 amino acids. The CDR3 DNA reads as TGTGCCAGCAGCCAAACAGGGGGAGCTCAGTACTTC. The encoded protein is CASSQTGGAQYF.

V is TRBV14 and J is TRBJ1-2; weak D call: TRBD1 (6 bases). This CDR3 is built from 14 residues. V was trimmed by 4 bases and J by 8 bases, leaving 17 bases between them. The germline V gene has CDR1 SGHDN and CDR2 FVKESK. The CDR3 DNA reads as TGTGCCAGCAGCCCCCGACCGGACAGCGCGGGCTACACCTTC. It specifies CASSPRPDSAGYTF. The full variable domain, its missing parts supplied by reference TRBV14 and TRBJ1-2, is EAGVTQFPSHSVIEKGQTVTLRCDPISGHDNLYWYRRVMGKEIKFLLHFVKESKQDESGMPNNRFLAERTGGTYSTLKVQPAELEDSGVYFCASSPRPDSAGYTFGSGTRLTVV.

The J gene is TRBJ2-3, the V gene TRBV5-5; D is perhaps TRBD1 (6 bases). CDR1 and CDR2 (germline): SGHKS, YYEKEE (reference sequence). CDR3 length: 15 residues. V was pared by 1 base and J by 3 bases, with 12 bases between. CDR3 DNA sequence: TGTGCCAGCAGCTTGAGGGGGTGGGAGACAGATACGCAGTATTTT. Protein: CASSLRGWETDTQYF. Based on the CDR3 plus reference TRBV5-5 and TRBJ2-3, the full variable domain is DAGVTQSPTHLIKTRGQQVTLRCSPISGHKSVSWYQQVLGQGPQFIFQYYEKEERGRGNFPDRFSARQFPNYSSELNVNALLLGDSALYLCASSLRGWETDTQYFGPGTRLTVL.

The chain is built from TRBV9 and TRBJ1-1, with 7 bases that match TRBD1. The CDR3 contains 13 residues. V gave up 4 bases and J gave up 4 bases; unmatched junction bases: 4. Per germline, CDR1 SGDLS and CDR2 YYNGEE. The CDR3 DNA reads as TGTGCCAGCAGCAGACAGGGTTTCACTGAAGCTTTCTTT. It is translated as CASSRQGFTEAFF.

The rearrangement joins TRBV5-1 to TRBJ1-2, with TRBD1 matching 8 bases. This CDR3 has 15 residues. Trimming removed 0 bases from V and 4 bases from J; junction bases left unmatched: 5. Germline V CDR1 and CDR2: SGHRS, YFSETQ. CDR3 loop: CASSLAGQGSYGYTF. CDR3 nucleotides: TGCGCCAGCAGCTTGGCCGGACAGGGCAGCTATGGCTACACCTTC.